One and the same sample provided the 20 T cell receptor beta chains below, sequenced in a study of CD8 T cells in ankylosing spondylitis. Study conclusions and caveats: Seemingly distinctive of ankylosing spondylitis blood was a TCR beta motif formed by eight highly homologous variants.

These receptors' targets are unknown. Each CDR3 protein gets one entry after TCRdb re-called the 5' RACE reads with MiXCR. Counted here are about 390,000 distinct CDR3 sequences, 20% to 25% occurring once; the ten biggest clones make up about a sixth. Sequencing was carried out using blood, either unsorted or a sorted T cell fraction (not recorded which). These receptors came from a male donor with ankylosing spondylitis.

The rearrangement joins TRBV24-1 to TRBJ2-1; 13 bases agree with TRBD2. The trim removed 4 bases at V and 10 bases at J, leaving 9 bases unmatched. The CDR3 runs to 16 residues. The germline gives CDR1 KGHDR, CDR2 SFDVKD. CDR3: CATSETGLAGAWEQFF. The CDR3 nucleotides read TGTGCCACCAGTGAGACTGGACTAGCGGGAGCTTGGGAGCAGTTCTTC.

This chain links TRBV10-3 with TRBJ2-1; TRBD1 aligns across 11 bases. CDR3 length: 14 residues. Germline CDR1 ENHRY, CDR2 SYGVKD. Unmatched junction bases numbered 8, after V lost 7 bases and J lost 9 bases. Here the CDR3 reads CAIKGTGGEGEQFF. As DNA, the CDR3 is TGTGCCATCAAAGGGACAGGGGGAGAAGGTGAGCAGTTCTTC.

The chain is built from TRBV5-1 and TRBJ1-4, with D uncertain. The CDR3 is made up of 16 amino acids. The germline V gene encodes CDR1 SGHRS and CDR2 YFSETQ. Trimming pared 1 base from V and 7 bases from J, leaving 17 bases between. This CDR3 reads CASSLNRVGEFEKLFF. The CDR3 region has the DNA TGCGCCAGCAGCTTGAACCGGGTCGGAGAGTTTGAAAAACTGTTTTTT.

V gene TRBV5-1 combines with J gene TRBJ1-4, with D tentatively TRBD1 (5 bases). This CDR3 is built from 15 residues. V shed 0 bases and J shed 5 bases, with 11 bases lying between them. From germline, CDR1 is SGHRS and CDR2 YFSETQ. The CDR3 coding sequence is TGCGCCAGCAGCTTGGATGCAGGGCGGAATGAAAAACTGTTTTTT. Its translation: CASSLDAGRNEKLFF.

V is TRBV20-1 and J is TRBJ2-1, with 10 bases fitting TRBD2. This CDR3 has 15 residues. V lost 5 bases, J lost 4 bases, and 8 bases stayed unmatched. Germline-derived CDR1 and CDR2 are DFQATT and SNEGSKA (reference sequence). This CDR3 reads CSAPSGTSAYNEQFF. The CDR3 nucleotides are TGCAGTGCTCCAAGCGGGACTAGCGCGTACAATGAGCAGTTCTTC.

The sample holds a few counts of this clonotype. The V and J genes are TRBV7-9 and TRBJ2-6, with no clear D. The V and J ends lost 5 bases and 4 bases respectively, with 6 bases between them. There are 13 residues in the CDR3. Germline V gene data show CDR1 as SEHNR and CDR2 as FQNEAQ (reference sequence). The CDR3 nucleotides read TGTGCCAGCAGCCCTCAAGGGGCCAACGTCCTGACTTTC. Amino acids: CASSPQGANVLTF.

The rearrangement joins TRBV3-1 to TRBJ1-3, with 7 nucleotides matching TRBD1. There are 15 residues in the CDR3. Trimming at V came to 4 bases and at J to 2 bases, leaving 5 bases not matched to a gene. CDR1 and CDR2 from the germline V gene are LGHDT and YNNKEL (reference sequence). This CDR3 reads CASSPTGDPGNTIYF. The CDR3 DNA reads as TGTGCCAGCAGCCCCACAGGGGACCCTGGAAACACCATATATTTT.

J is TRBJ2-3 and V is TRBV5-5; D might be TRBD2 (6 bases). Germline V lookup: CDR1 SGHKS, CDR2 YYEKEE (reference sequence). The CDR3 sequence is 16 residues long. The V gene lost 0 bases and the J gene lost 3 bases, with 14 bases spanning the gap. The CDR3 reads CASSLAGSSVTDTQYF. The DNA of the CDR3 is TGTGCCAGCAGCTTGGCCGGGAGTTCAGTGACAGATACGCAGTATTTT. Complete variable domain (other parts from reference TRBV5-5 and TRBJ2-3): DAGVTQSPTHLIKTRGQQVTLRCSPISGHKSVSWYQQVLGQGPQFIFQYYEKEERGRGNFPDRFSARQFPNYSSELNVNALLLGDSALYLCASSLAGSSVTDTQYFGPGTRLTVL.

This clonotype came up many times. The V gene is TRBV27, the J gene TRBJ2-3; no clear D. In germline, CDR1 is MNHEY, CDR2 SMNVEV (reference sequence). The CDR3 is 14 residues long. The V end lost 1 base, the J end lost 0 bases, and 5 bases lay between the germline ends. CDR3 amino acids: CASSLLASTDTQYF. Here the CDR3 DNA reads TGTGCCAGCAGTTTATTAGCTAGCACAGATACGCAGTATTTT.

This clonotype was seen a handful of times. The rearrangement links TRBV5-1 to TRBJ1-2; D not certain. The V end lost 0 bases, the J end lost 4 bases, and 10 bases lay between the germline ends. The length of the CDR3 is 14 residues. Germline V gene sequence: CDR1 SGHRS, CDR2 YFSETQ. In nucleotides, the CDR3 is TGCGCCAGCAGCTTGGAGGCGTCTAGCTATGGCTACACCTTC. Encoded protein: CASSLEASSYGYTF. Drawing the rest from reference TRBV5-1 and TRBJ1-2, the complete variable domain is KAGVTQTPRYLIKTRGQQVTLSCSPISGHRSVSWYQQTPGQGLQFLFEYFSETQRNKGNFPGRFSGRQFSNSRSEMNVSTLELGDSALYLCASSLEASSYGYTFGSGTRLTVV.

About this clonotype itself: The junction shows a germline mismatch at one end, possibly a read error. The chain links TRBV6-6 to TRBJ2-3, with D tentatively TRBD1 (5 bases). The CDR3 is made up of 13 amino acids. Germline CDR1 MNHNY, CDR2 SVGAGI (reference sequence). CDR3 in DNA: TGTGCCAACAGTGGGGCTAAAACAGATACGCAGTATTTT. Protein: CANSGAKTDTQYF.

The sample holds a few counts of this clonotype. This CDR3 reads CSARDRRDQPQHF. DNA of the CDR3: TGCAGTGCTAGAGATCGAAGGGACCAGCCCCAGCATTTT. The chain uses TRBV20-1 and TRBJ1-5; perhaps TRBD1 as D (5 bases). Germline V gene lookup returns CDR1 DFQATT and CDR2 SNEGSKA (reference sequence). This CDR3 contains 13 residues. V lost 0 bases to trimming and J lost 7 bases, with 10 bases between them.

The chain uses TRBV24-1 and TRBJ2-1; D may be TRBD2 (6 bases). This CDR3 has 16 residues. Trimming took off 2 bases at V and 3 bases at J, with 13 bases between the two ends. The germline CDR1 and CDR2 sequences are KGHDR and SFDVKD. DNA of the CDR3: TGTGCCACCAGTGATTCCGGGAGAAGACTCTACAATGAGCAGTTCTTC. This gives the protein CATSDSGRRLYNEQFF.

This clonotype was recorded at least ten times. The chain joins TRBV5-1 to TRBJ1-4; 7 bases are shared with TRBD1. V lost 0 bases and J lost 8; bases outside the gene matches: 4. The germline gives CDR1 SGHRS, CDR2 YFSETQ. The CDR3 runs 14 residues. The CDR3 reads CASSLGQGREKLFF. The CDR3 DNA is TGCGCCAGCAGCTTGGGACAGGGCAGAGAAAAACTGTTTTTT.

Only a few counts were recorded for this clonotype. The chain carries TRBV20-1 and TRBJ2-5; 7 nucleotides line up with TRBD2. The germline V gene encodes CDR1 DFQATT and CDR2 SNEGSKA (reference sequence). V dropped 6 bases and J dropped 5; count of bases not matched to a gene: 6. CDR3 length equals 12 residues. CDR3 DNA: TGCAGTGCAAAGGACGGGGGGGAGACCCAGTACTTC. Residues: CSAKDGGETQYF.

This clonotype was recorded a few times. The CDR3 region is CASSTSWATEAFF. The CDR3, as DNA: TGTGCCAGCAGCACCTCGTGGGCTACTGAAGCTTTCTTT. This chain joins TRBV7-9 and TRBJ1-1; D is unresolved. In germline, CDR1 is SEHNR, CDR2 FQNEAQ (reference sequence). Trimming took off 5 bases at V and 5 bases at J, with 12 bases between the two ends. This CDR3 spans 13 amino acids.

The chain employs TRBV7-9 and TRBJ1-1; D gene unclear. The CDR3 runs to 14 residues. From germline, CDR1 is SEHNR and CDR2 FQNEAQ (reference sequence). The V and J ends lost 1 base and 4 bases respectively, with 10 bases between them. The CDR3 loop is CASSLVTPGTEAFF. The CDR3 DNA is TGTGCCAGCAGCTTAGTTACGCCAGGCACTGAAGCTTTCTTT. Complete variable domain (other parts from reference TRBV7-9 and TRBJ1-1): DTGVSQNPRHKITKRGQNVTFRCDPISEHNRLYWYRQTLGQGPEFLTYFQNEAQLEKSRLLSDRFSAERPKGSFSTLEIQRTEQGDSAMYLCASSLVTPGTEAFFGQGTRLTVV.

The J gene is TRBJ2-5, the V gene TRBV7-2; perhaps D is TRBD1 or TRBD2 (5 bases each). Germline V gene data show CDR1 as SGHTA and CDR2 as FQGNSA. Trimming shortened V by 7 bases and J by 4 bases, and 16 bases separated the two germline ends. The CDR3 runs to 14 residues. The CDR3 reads CASTHQAGGETQYF. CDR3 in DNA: TGTGCCAGCACCCATCAGGCTGGGGGAGAGACCCAGTACTTC.

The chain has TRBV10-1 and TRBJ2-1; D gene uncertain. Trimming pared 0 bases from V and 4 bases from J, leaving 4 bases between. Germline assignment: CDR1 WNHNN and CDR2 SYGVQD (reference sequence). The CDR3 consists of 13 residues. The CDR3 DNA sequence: TGCGCCAGCAGTGAGTCCCGGTACAATGAGCAGTTCTTC. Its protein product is CASSESRYNEQFF.

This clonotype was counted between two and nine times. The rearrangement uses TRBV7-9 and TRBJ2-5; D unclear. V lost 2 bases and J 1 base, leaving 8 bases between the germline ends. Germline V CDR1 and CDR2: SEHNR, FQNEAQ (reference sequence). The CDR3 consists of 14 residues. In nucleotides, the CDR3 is TGTGCCAGCAGCTTATGGTCAGCCCAAGAGACCCAGTACTTC. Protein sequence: CASSLWSAQETQYF.